This paragraph reports one T cell receptor beta chain. The target antigen is unknown. This specimen belongs to a study of T cell responses to AZD1222 COVID-19 vaccine. Study-level points and caveats: Spike-specific TCR breadth and depth rose after two AZD1222 doses.

The V end lost 3 bases, the J end lost 0 bases, and 18 bases lay between the germline ends. The CDR3 is 18 amino acids. Germline V lookup: CDR1 DFQATT, CDR2 SNEGSKA (reference sequence). Clones were sequenced by immunoSEQ multiplex PCR, and TCRdb holds only the in-frame ones, with some missing. Among some 54,000 clones listed, 70% to 90% were seen once. This specimen was peripheral blood, taken on day 0 of AZD1222 vaccination. The genes are TRBV20-1 and TRBJ1-6, with D possibly matching TRBD1 (5 bases). The sequence was collected from an adult in good health. CDR3 DNA: TGCAGTGCTAGTGAGCCGGGACTCCAAAGCTCCTATAATTCACCCCTCCACTTT. It translates to CSASEPGLQSSYNSPLHF.